The clone carrying this T cell receptor beta chain was detected a few times. Its antigen is still unknown. This entry belongs to a study of post-analysis software for immune sequencing data. Included in the TCR beta cDNA libraries were unique molecular identifiers. MiXCR, applied by TCRdb to the PCR reads, yields one record per CDR3 protein. The sample contains roughly 540,000 distinct CDR3 sequences, around a third of which appear only once. The CDR3 runs 16 residues. Germline lookup yields CDR1 SGDLS and CDR2 YYNGEE. V trimming: 3 bases; J trimming: 2 bases; junction bases outside the gene matches: 5. Study outcomes and limitations: Five or six TRBV segments appeared more often in patients than in controls, and TRBV5-6, TRBV5-1 and TRBV20-1 were among these.

J is TRBJ2-6 and V is TRBV9, with TRBD2 identical over 7 bases. The TCR was taken from a girl under 18 with multiple sclerosis. Sequenced: blood. The CDR3 region has the DNA TGTGCCAGCAGCGCCGCGGGGAGGGCTGGGGCCAACGTCCTGACTTTC. This encodes CASSAAGRAGANVLTF.